A single sample is the source of the 27 T cell receptor beta chains below, sequenced in a study of cytomegalovirus exposure and HLA in healthy donors. PCR used 60 Vbeta primers and 13 Jbeta primers. Using immunoSEQ multiplex PCR, the repertoire was profiled, and TCRdb retains in-frame clones only, with some absent. The sample carries around 250,000 clones, around 81% recorded once. Sequences were obtained from PBMCs. The receptors were gathered from a woman in her sixties in good health and CMV-seropositive.

The chain couples TRBV28 to TRBJ2-5; TRBD2 aligns across 10 bases. Germline V CDR1 and CDR2: MDHEN, SYDVKM. There are 16 residues in the CDR3. Trimming took 2 bases from V and 4 from J; bases not matched to a gene: 7. In DNA, the CDR3 is TGTGCCAGCAGTTTACCACTAGCGGGATGGGGAGAGACCCAGTACTTC. Protein product: CASSLPLAGWGETQYF.

The rearrangement links TRBV5-4 to TRBJ2-1; 7 bases align to TRBD1. Germline values: CDR1 SGHNT, CDR2 YYREEE (reference sequence). The trim removed 4 bases at V and 6 bases at J, leaving 10 bases unmatched. CDR3 length equals 15 residues. The CDR3 protein is CASSAPGRGLNEQFF. The CDR3 nucleotides read TGTGCCAGCAGCGCCCCCGGAAGGGGGCTCAATGAGCAGTTCTTC. The full variable domain, completed using reference TRBV5-4 and TRBJ2-1, is ETGVTQSPTHLIKTRGQQVTLRCSSQSGHNTVSWYQQALGQGPQFIFQYYREEENGRGNFPPRFSGLQFPNYSSELNVNALELDDSALYLCASSAPGRGLNEQFFGPGTRLTVL.

This chain connects TRBV5-1 to TRBJ2-5, with 8 positions matching TRBD1. CDR3 length: 16 amino acids. V lost 9 bases to trimming and J lost 0 bases; unmatched junction nucleotides: 13. Per germline, CDR1 SGHRS and CDR2 YFSETQ. CDR3 nucleotides: TGCGCCACCGGACAGGGCCCCTATACGAACCAAGAGACCCAGTACTTC. Its translation: CATGQGPYTNQETQYF.

J is TRBJ2-2 and V is TRBV4-1; perhaps TRBD2 as D (5 bases). The CDR3 is 18 residues long. Germline-derived CDR1 and CDR2 are MGHRA and YSYEKL. V lost 3 bases, J lost 6 bases, and 23 bases lay in between. The CDR3 region is CASSQREWAVTVSGELFF. Written as DNA, the CDR3 is TGCGCCAGCAGCCAGAGGGAGTGGGCGGTGACCGTTTCCGGGGAGCTGTTTTTT.

The chain carries TRBV11-2 and TRBJ1-1; tentative D call: TRBD1 (6 bases). The V gene's germline CDR1 is SGHAT and CDR2 FQNNGV. The CDR3 covers 13 residues. V lost 0 bases to trimming and J lost 4 bases, with 6 bases between them. In nucleotides, the CDR3 is TGTGCCAGCAGCTTAGAACAGGGCACTGAAGCTTTCTTT. Translation gives CASSLEQGTEAFF.

This clone was found a few times. The chain recombines TRBV4-1 with TRBJ1-1, with D perhaps matching TRBD1 (5 bases). Trimming stripped 6 bases from V and 7 bases from J, with 18 bases between. Per germline, CDR1 MGHRA and CDR2 YSYEKL. The CDR3 runs to 14 residues. The CDR3 coding sequence is TGCGCCAGCAGGTCTCCTGTCCAGGGTGTTGAAGCTTTCTTT. Residues: CASRSPVQGVEAFF.

V and J are TRBV7-6 and TRBJ2-1; D might be TRBD2 (6 bases). Looked up from germline, CDR1 is SGHVS and CDR2 is FNYEAQ. CDR3 length: 13 amino acids. Trimming pared 4 bases from V and 3 bases from J, leaving 7 bases between. As DNA, the CDR3 is TGTGCCAGCAGCTCGGGACTCTACAATGAGCAGTTCTTC. This gives the protein CASSSGLYNEQFF.

The V and J genes are TRBV30 and TRBJ1-6, with 10 bases aligning to TRBD1. Trimming took 3 bases from V and 5 from J; bases not matched to a gene: 1. The CDR3 contains 14 residues. Germline values: CDR1 GTSNPN, CDR2 SVGIG (reference sequence). The CDR3 is CAWRGTGDNSPLHF. In DNA form, the CDR3 reads TGTGCCTGGAGAGGGACAGGGGATAATTCACCCCTCCACTTT.

This clone was counted once. V gene TRBV6-5 combines with J gene TRBJ2-1, with D uncertain. Trimming removed 7 bases at V and 4 bases at J, with 14 bases between. From germline, CDR1 is MNHEY and CDR2 SVGAGI. CDR3 length: 14 amino acids. The CDR3 sequence: CASKEERAYNEQFF. The CDR3 DNA is TGTGCCAGCAAAGAAGAGCGAGCGTACAATGAGCAGTTCTTC.

The rearrangement links TRBV4-2 to TRBJ1-1; possible D gene TRBD1, 5 bases. The CDR3 is 14 residues long. Germline assignment: CDR1 LGHNA and CDR2 YNFKEQ. Trimming stripped 6 bases from V and 1 base from J, with 12 bases between. In nucleotides, the CDR3 is TGTGCCAGCAGGACAGTTTTATCGAACACTGAAGCTTTCTTT. Translating gives CASRTVLSNTEAFF.

The genes are TRBV5-5 and TRBJ2-1; the match to TRBD1 covers 7 bases. Germline lookup yields CDR1 SGHKS and CDR2 YYEKEE (reference sequence). V lost 4 bases to trimming and J lost 1 base; unmatched junction nucleotides: 8. The CDR3 sequence is 16 residues long. DNA of the CDR3: TGTGCCAGCAGCCGCGACAGGGTATCGTCCTACAATGAGCAGTTCTTC. This gives the protein CASSRDRVSSYNEQFF.

The J gene is TRBJ1-1, the V gene TRBV29-1; tentatively, D is TRBD1 (6 bases). Germline values: CDR1 SQVTM, CDR2 ANQGSEA. The V end was cut by 4 bases, the J end by 5 bases, with 14 bases between. The CDR3 extends over 13 amino acids. CDR3 sequence: CSVGAGAPTEAFF. The CDR3 nucleotides are TGCAGCGTTGGGGCGGGGGCGCCGACTGAAGCTTTCTTT.

The rearrangement joins TRBV2 to TRBJ2-5; 10 positions agree with TRBD2. J was trimmed by 4 bases and V by 8 bases; bases with no gene match: 10. Germline assignment: CDR1 SNHLY and CDR2 FYNNEI. The CDR3 has 15 residues. CDR3 amino acids: CASRRSSGGGETQYF. Here the CDR3 DNA reads TGTGCCAGCCGACGCTCTAGCGGGGGCGGAGAGACCCAGTACTTC.

The genes are TRBV4-1 and TRBJ1-2, with TRBD1 as a possible D gene (5 bases). V gave up 0 bases and J gave up 8 bases, with 16 bases separating them. Per the germline V gene, CDR1 is MGHRA and CDR2 is YSYEKL. The CDR3 loop spans 15 amino acids. The CDR3 loop reads CASSQDLTDARGYTF. CDR3 DNA sequence: TGCGCCAGCAGCCAAGATCTGACAGACGCGAGAGGCTACACCTTC.

This clone was observed a single time. The chain combines TRBV4-1 with TRBJ2-5; 9 bases match TRBD2. The closer fit of TRBJ2-7 to the DNA end suggests the J call may be wrong. CDR3 length: 16 residues. CDR1 MGHRA and CDR2 YSYEKL come from the germline V gene. This CDR3 is CASSQVGGGRVNEQYF. Here the CDR3 DNA reads TGCGCCAGCAGCCAAGTGGGGGGCGGGAGGGTCAACGAGCAGTACTTC.

V gene TRBV5-1 combines with J gene TRBJ1-1; D possibly corresponds to TRBD1 (5 bases). Trimming left V 2 bases short and J 4 bases short, with 12 bases between. The CDR3 extends over 14 amino acids. CDR1 and CDR2 (germline): SGHRS, YFSETQ. CDR3 protein: CASSFQGYRTEAFF. The CDR3 DNA is TGCGCCAGCAGCTTCCAGGGTTACCGCACTGAAGCTTTCTTT.

The chain joins TRBV4-1 to TRBJ2-3, with a possible D match to TRBD2 (6 bases). The V gene's germline CDR1 is MGHRA and CDR2 YSYEKL. The CDR3 spans 16 residues. Between the trimmed V and J ends, which lost 1 base and 2 bases, there was a span of 13 bases. The chain's CDR3 is CASSQGGTGDTDTQYF. The CDR3 region has the DNA TGCGCCAGCAGCCAAGGGGGGACGGGGGACACAGATACGCAGTATTTT.

CDR3 residues: CASSPGLAGAIEQFF. The CDR3 bases are TGTGCCAGCAGCCCCGGACTAGCGGGAGCCATTGAGCAGTTCTTC. This chain uses TRBV7-3 with TRBJ2-1; 13 bases are a match to TRBD2. V lost 5 bases, J lost 9 bases, and 7 bases stayed unmatched. The CDR3 loop spans 15 amino acids. The V gene's germline CDR1 is SGHTA and CDR2 FQGTGA.

This clone occurred a few times. The chain is built from TRBV2 and TRBJ1-2; perhaps TRBD1 as D (6 bases). Deletions cut 8 bases from V and 2 bases from J, with 9 bases between. CDR1 and CDR2 from the germline V gene are SNHLY and FYNNEI. CDR3 length: 12 amino acids. The CDR3 is CASSGTNYGYTF. The CDR3 DNA follows: TGTGCCAGCTCAGGGACAAACTATGGCTACACCTTC.

The chain carries TRBV29-1 and TRBJ2-2; 8 nucleotides align to TRBD1. The CDR3 extends over 13 amino acids. Trimming took 7 bases from V and 1 from J; bases not matched to a gene: 2. Germline-derived CDR1 and CDR2 are SQVTM and ANQGSEA. This CDR3 is CSADRGNTGELFF. In nucleotides, the CDR3 is TGCAGCGCAGACAGGGGGAACACCGGGGAGCTGTTTTTT.

The chain combines TRBV15 with TRBJ2-6, with 9 bases aligning to TRBD1. This CDR3 has 16 residues. With V trimmed by 3 bases and J by 2 bases, 2 bases remained unmatched. Looked up from germline, CDR1 is LNHNV and CDR2 is YYDKDF (reference sequence). This CDR3 is CATSRNRGPGANVLTF. The DNA of the CDR3 is TGTGCCACCAGCAGGAACAGGGGGCCTGGGGCCAACGTCCTGACTTTC.

This chain connects TRBV27 to TRBJ2-6; a possible D gene is TRBD2 (5 bases). Germline CDR1 reads MNHEY; CDR2 reads SMNVEV (reference sequence). The CDR3 extends over 15 amino acids. Trimming shortened V by 6 bases and J by 1 base, and 10 bases separated the two germline ends. The CDR3 loop reads CASSERDSGANVLTF. CDR3 bases: TGTGCCAGCAGCGAACGGGATTCTGGGGCCAACGTCCTGACTTTC.

The chain is built from TRBV7-2 and TRBJ2-7; weak D call: TRBD1 (5 bases). The germline V gene encodes CDR1 SGHTA and CDR2 FQGNSA. CDR3 size: 14 residues. V was shortened by 5 bases and J by 0 bases, with 11 bases between the two germline ends. CDR3 sequence (DNA): TGTGCCAGCAGCGGCGACAGCATCTCCTACGAGCAGTACTTC. Translating it yields CASSGDSISYEQYF.

The rearrangement links TRBV6-1 to TRBJ1-4; tentative D call: TRBD1 (5 bases). Germline-derived CDR1 and CDR2 are MNHNS and SASEGT. The CDR3 is made up of 16 amino acids. Trimming took 4 bases from V and 0 from J, leaving 12 bases between them. The CDR3 DNA reads TGTGCCAGCAGTGGGTCGACAGTTACAACTAATGAAAAACTGTTTTTT. Translating it yields CASSGSTVTTNEKLFF.

CDR3 coding DNA: TGTGCCAGCAGGGGCCTGACTAGCGGGAGGAATGAGCAGTTCTTC. Translation gives CASRGLTSGRNEQFF. The chain carries TRBV11-2 and TRBJ2-1; 13 positions agree with TRBD2. Germline loops: CDR1 SGHAT, CDR2 FQNNGV. This CDR3 contains 15 residues. V gave up 6 bases and J gave up 7 bases; unmatched junction bases: 6.

J is TRBJ1-1 and V is TRBV30; D call uncertain. The CDR3 covers 14 residues. Trimming cost V 4 bases and J 0 bases, with 12 bases left between them. Germline V lookup: CDR1 GTSNPN, CDR2 SVGIG (reference sequence). The CDR3 reads CAWTTIAMNTEAFF. The CDR3 DNA is TGTGCCTGGACCACAATAGCCATGAACACTGAAGCTTTCTTT.

This clone was seen only a few times. V is TRBV2 and J is TRBJ1-5; D perhaps matches TRBD1 (6 bases). This CDR3 contains 14 residues. Germline CDR1 SNHLY, CDR2 FYNNEI. V lost 4 bases to trimming and J lost 4 bases, with 11 bases between them. The CDR3: CASSVKGQNQPQHF. The CDR3 DNA follows: TGTGCCAGCAGTGTTAAAGGACAGAATCAGCCCCAGCATTTT.